This record covers a single TCR beta chain. Its antigen remains unknown. Trimming left V 0 bases short and J 5 bases short, with 10 bases between. In germline, CDR1 is SEHNR, CDR2 FQNEAQ (reference sequence). The length of the CDR3 is 15 residues. Method: immunoSEQ multiplex PCR; TCRdb's copy keeps in-frame clones and lacks some. The data contain under 550,000 clones, approximately 95% of them singletons. Naive CD45RA+ and memory CD45RA-negative subsets were split from CD4+ cells. These data belong to a study of shared clonotypes between healthy human individuals. Background on the study: Per donor, three plates held CD4 naive cells, three held CD4 memory, two held CD8 naive and one held CD8 memory.

General observations from the study: Shared clonotypes across all four donors exceeded non-shared ones in generation probability. Large sequencing depth failed to make sorted-subset sequencing complete, rarefaction showed.

This TCR was sampled from a woman younger than 45 in good health. The sample consisted of naive CD4+ T cells sorted from blood. Subset here: CD45RA+ positively selected. V and J are TRBV7-9 and TRBJ2-2, with D unclear. CDR3 loop: CASSLAGGRTGELFF. CDR3 bases: TGTGCCAGCAGCTTAGCGGGCGGAAGGACCGGGGAGCTGTTTTTT.